These 15 T cell receptor beta chains were all obtained from the same sample, sequenced in a study of CD8 T cells in ankylosing spondylitis. Via MiXCR, TCRdb re-called the 5' RACE reads, giving one row per CDR3 protein. The sample shows 100,000 to 150,000 distinct CDR3 sequences, roughly a tenth of them seen only once. Sample: blood, either unsorted or a sorted T cell fraction (not recorded which). The receptor set was obtained from a male donor with ankylosing spondylitis or in good health (not recorded which).

A word on this clonotype: A read error may explain this, as a much larger clone is one base away. This rearrangement joins TRBV20-1 to TRBJ1-6, with D possibly being TRBD1 (6 bases). The CDR3 is 15 residues long. Germline-derived CDR1 and CDR2 are DFQATT and SNEGSKA (reference sequence). CDR3 protein: CTARGGGTGRSPLHF. In DNA, the CDR3 is TGCACTGCTAGAGGGGGTGGCACAGGGCGATCACCCCTCCACTTT.

This clonotype was recorded many times. CDR3 nucleotide sequence: TGTGCCAGCAGCCATAGCTACGGCTCCAACTACGAGCAGTACTTC. Translation gives CASSHSYGSNYEQYF. The chain carries TRBV3-1 and TRBJ2-7; no definite D call. V was clipped by 3 bases and J by 3 bases, with 15 bases between them. The CDR3 runs 15 residues. The germline V gene encodes CDR1 LGHDT and CDR2 YNNKEL (reference sequence).

This clonotype was seen repeatedly, ten times or more. This chain joins TRBV5-1 and TRBJ1-1; D remains ambiguous. Trimming took 0 bases from V and 2 from J, leaving 11 bases between them. This CDR3 has 15 residues. Germline CDR1 is SGHRS and CDR2 is YFSETQ. In DNA, the CDR3 is TGCGCCAGCAGCTTGGGATCTAAGGGTAACACTGAAGCTTTCTTT. It is translated as CASSLGSKGNTEAFF.

This clonotype occurred a few times. The chain links TRBV7-2 to TRBJ2-3, with D possibly being TRBD1 (5 bases). This CDR3 region has 15 residues. Germline CDR1 and CDR2: SGHTA and FQGNSA. V lost 2 bases and J 7 bases, leaving 16 bases between the germline ends. The CDR3 DNA follows: TGTGCCAGCAGCTTAAAGCAGGGTATAAGGAATACGCAGTATTTT. It codes for CASSLKQGIRNTQYF.

This clonotype was counted only a few times. The chain employs TRBV29-1 and TRBJ1-1, with D unresolved. Trimming left V 8 bases short and J 1 base short, with 11 bases between. Germline values: CDR1 SQVTM, CDR2 ANQGSEA. CDR3 size: 12 residues. The chain's CDR3 is CSLQHRNTEAFF. CDR3 DNA sequence: TGCAGCCTTCAACACAGGAACACTGAAGCTTTCTTT.

The table lists this clonotype with a few counts. The chain carries TRBV7-9 and TRBJ1-5, with TRBD1 matching over 10 bases. CDR1 is SEHNR and CDR2 is FQNEAQ in the germline V gene (reference sequence). The CDR3 runs 16 residues. J was trimmed by 6 bases and V by 4 bases; bases with no gene match: 9. CDR3 loop: CASSSSGTGAVQPQHF. The CDR3 region has the DNA TGTGCCAGCAGCTCCTCCGGGACAGGGGCGGTTCAGCCCCAGCATTTT.

Concerning this clonotype: The junction shows a germline mismatch at one end, possibly a read error. The V gene is TRBV20-1, the J gene TRBJ2-7; 7 bases line up with TRBD1. The germline gives CDR1 DFQATT, CDR2 SNEGSKA (reference sequence). The CDR3 runs to 15 residues. The CDR3, as DNA: TGCTGTGCTAGAGATTGGGGAGACAGGGTCGACGAGCAGTACTTC. Translation: CCARDWGDRVDEQYF.

This clonotype was counted at least ten times. The V and J genes are TRBV12-3 or TRBV12-4 and TRBJ2-1, with D tentatively TRBD1 (6 bases). The CDR3 runs 15 residues. Trimming shortened V by 3 bases and J by 3 bases, and 12 bases separated the two germline ends. The CDR3 nucleotides are TGTGCCAGCAGTTTTTTCAGGGGCAACTACAATGAGCAGTTCTTC. Amino acid sequence: CASSFFRGNYNEQFF.

This clonotype was seen ten or more times. V is TRBV5-1 and J is TRBJ2-1, with 13 bases fitting TRBD2. The length of the CDR3 is 14 residues. The germline CDR1 and CDR2 sequences are SGHRS and YFSETQ. V gave up 5 bases and J gave up 7 bases; unmatched junction bases: 3. The CDR3 coding sequence is TGCGCCAGCAGGGGACTAGCGGGACGGAATGAGCAGTTCTTC. It translates to CASRGLAGRNEQFF.

This clonotype appeared a single time. This sequence joins TRBV20-1 and TRBJ2-1; a possible D gene is TRBD2 (6 bases). The V gene's germline CDR1 is DFQATT and CDR2 SNEGSKA (reference sequence). The CDR3 is 15 amino acids. Trimming removed 5 bases at V and 2 bases at J, with 16 bases between. The CDR3 sequence is CSAASRDFTYNEQFF. CDR3 coding DNA: TGCAGTGCTGCTAGCCGGGACTTTACCTACAATGAGCAGTTCTTC.

This clonotype was counted at least ten times. The J gene is TRBJ2-5, the V gene TRBV3-1, with D hard to call. The V end was cut by 2 bases, the J end by 7 bases, with 5 bases between. Per the germline V gene, CDR1 is LGHDT and CDR2 is YNNKEL (reference sequence). There are 11 residues in the CDR3. DNA for the CDR3: TGTGCCAGCAGCCAATCGTGGACCCAGTACTTC. Protein sequence: CASSQSWTQYF.

This clonotype was detected ten times or more. V gene TRBV29-1 combines with J gene TRBJ2-2; D not resolved. The length of the CDR3 is 10 residues. CDR1 is SQVTM and CDR2 is ANQGSEA in the germline V gene. Deletions cut 3 bases from V and 6 bases from J, with 2 bases between. The CDR3 region is CSVDPGELFF. CDR3 coding DNA: TGCAGCGTTGACCCCGGGGAGCTGTTTTTT.

Ten or more counts support this clonotype. The chain recombines TRBV5-1 with TRBJ2-5, with unresolved D. Per the germline V gene, CDR1 is SGHRS and CDR2 is YFSETQ. Trimming stripped 0 bases from V and 4 bases from J, with 7 bases between. The CDR3 has 13 residues. DNA of the CDR3: TGCGCCAGCAGCTTGGCGGGCGTAGAGACCCAGTACTTC. The encoded protein is CASSLAGVETQYF. Full variable domain (missing parts from reference TRBV5-1 and TRBJ2-5): KAGVTQTPRYLIKTRGQQVTLSCSPISGHRSVSWYQQTPGQGLQFLFEYFSETQRNKGNFPGRFSGRQFSNSRSEMNVSTLELGDSALYLCASSLAGVETQYFGPGTRLLVL.

This clonotype was observed at least ten times. The chain recombines TRBV30 with TRBJ2-5; D is unresolved. The germline V gene has CDR1 GTSNPN and CDR2 SVGIG (reference sequence). Deletions cut 7 bases from V and 7 bases from J, with 16 bases between. The CDR3 has 12 amino acids. CDR3 sequence (DNA): TGTGCCTTCCATAGGGAACAGTTGACCCAGTACTTC. This codes for CAFHREQLTQYF. Looking up the rest from reference TRBV30 and TRBJ2-5 gives the full variable domain: SQTIHQWPATLVQPVGSPLSLECTVEGTSNPNLYWYRQAAGRGLQLLFYSVGIGQISSEVPQNLSASRPQDRQFILSSKKLLLSDSGFYLCAFHREQLTQYFGPGTRLLVL.

This clonotype showed up just a few times. The CDR3 nucleotides are TGTGCCAGCAGCGTCGGGACAGATATTAATCAGCCCCAGCATTTT. Translated: CASSVGTDINQPQHF. The genes are TRBV9 and TRBJ1-5; TRBD1 matches 7 bases. Trimming took 2 bases from V and 4 from J; bases not matched to a gene: 6. The CDR3 consists of 15 residues. Germline CDR1 SGDLS, CDR2 YYNGEE.